The entry that follows covers one TCR beta chain sequence. As processed by the authors: How many nucleated cells were present was estimated from reference gene primer amplification. Repertoires were generated with immunoSEQ multiplex PCR, while TCRdb's copy carries only in-frame clones and drops some. V, J and clone size were drawn from that table, and D and trimming were deduced from the DNA. The sample has about 68,000 clones; 85% are singletons. These data originate in a study of blood T cell repertoires in COVID-19. Overall study context: Acute-phase and convalescent COVID-19 samples originated in the United States, Italy and Spain.

Germline CDR1 PRHDT, CDR2 FYEKMQ (reference sequence). The CDR3 totals 14 residues. V gave up 4 bases and J gave up 5 bases, with 12 bases separating them. The sample taken for sequencing was peripheral blood. The rearrangement links TRBV13 to TRBJ2-1; a possible D gene is TRBD1 (6 bases). The sequence came from a man aged 50-59 years with acute or convalescent COVID-19. The CDR3 nucleotides read TGTGCCAGCAGCTCACAGGGTCGGGACAATGAGCAGTTCTTC. Amino acid sequence: CASSSQGRDNEQFF.